These 26 T cell receptor beta chains were all obtained from the same sample, sequenced in a study of metastatic and nonmetastatic thyroid tumors. All patients were untreated before thyroid surgery. TCRdb re-called the PCR reads with MiXCR. The sample holds over 30,000 clones, approximately 30% seen once. Input material: blood. The source of these receptors is a female donor with papillary thyroid cancer or a benign thyroid nodule (not recorded which). Some clones in this sample may be carry-over from other donors' samples.

The chain employs TRBV6-1 and TRBJ2-7; D is unresolved. The CDR3 extends over 12 amino acids. Trimming shortened V by 1 base and J by 6 bases, and 7 bases separated the two germline ends. The germline gives CDR1 MNHNS, CDR2 SASEGT. The DNA of the CDR3 is TGTGCCAGCAGTGAAGTAGGCATCGAGCAGTACTTC. Encoded protein: CASSEVGIEQYF.

This clone was detected many times. The V gene is TRBV15, the J gene TRBJ2-4; a possible D gene is TRBD2 (7 bases). Per germline, CDR1 LNHNV and CDR2 YYDKDF (reference sequence). Trimming removed 0 bases from V and 4 bases from J, with 13 bases in between. CDR3 length: 16 residues. CDR3 sequence: CATSRERGGVKNIQYF. CDR3 in DNA: TGTGCCACCAGCAGAGAGAGGGGGGGGGTTAAAAACATTCAGTACTTC.

The chain is built from TRBV2 and TRBJ2-7, with D perhaps TRBD2 (5 bases). The CDR3 is made up of 13 amino acids. Germline V CDR1 and CDR2: SNHLY, FYNNEI. V lost 11 bases and J lost 0, with 14 bases in between. CDR3 loop: CAGTDCTSYEQYF. In DNA form, the CDR3 reads TGTGCCGGCACGGACTGTACCTCCTACGAGCAGTACTTC.

This clone was found many times. The rearrangement links TRBV4-1 to TRBJ1-1; 8 bases match TRBD1. The V segment lost 1 base and the J segment 4 bases; nucleotides outside the gene matches: 2. Germline lookup yields CDR1 MGHRA and CDR2 YSYEKL. The CDR3 extends over 14 amino acids. In DNA form, the CDR3 reads TGCGCCAGCAGCCAAGTGACAGGGGTCACTGAAGCTTTCTTT. It is translated as CASSQVTGVTEAFF.

The V and J genes are TRBV19 and TRBJ2-3, with no clear D. CDR1 and CDR2 from the germline V gene are LNHDA and SQIVND (reference sequence). This CDR3 region has 12 residues. Trimming shortened V by 5 bases and J by 6 bases, and 9 bases separated the two germline ends. For the CDR3, the DNA is TGTGCCAGTAGTGATAGCAGGGATACGCAGTATTTT. Its protein is CASSDSRDTQYF.

Judged by abundance, this clone is medium-sized. V is TRBV27 and J is TRBJ2-1; 7 nucleotides match TRBD1. V trimming: 5 bases; J trimming: 0 bases; junction bases outside the gene matches: 7. Per germline, CDR1 MNHEY and CDR2 SMNVEV (reference sequence). The CDR3 runs to 16 residues. CDR3 residues: CASSPRQGSSYNEQFF. DNA of the CDR3: TGTGCCAGCAGTCCCCGACAGGGCAGCTCCTACAATGAGCAGTTCTTC.

The chain carries TRBV6-1 and TRBJ2-2; TRBD2 matches 8 bases. Per germline, CDR1 MNHNS and CDR2 SASEGT. The CDR3 covers 13 residues. The V segment lost 6 bases and the J segment 5 bases; nucleotides outside the gene matches: 2. This CDR3 is CASRGLVTGELFF. CDR3 nucleotide sequence: TGTGCCAGCAGGGGACTAGTAACCGGGGAGCTGTTTTTT.

Concerning this clone itself: At one end, the junction sequence differs from germline, possibly due to a read error. The CDR3 spells CATSDPGIAGGQNNEQFF. The CDR3 DNA is TGTGCCACAAGTGATCCGGGAATAGCGGGAGGTCAGAACAATGAGCAGTTCTTC. The V and J genes are TRBV24-1 and TRBJ2-1; 10 bases map to TRBD2. The CDR3 is 18 residues long. CDR1 is KGHDR and CDR2 is SFDVKD in the germline V gene.

The rearrangement links TRBV19 to TRBJ2-7; no firm D call. This CDR3 spans 13 amino acids. Trimming took 4 bases from V and 0 from J, leaving 7 bases between them. Germline CDR1 and CDR2: LNHDA and SQIVND (reference sequence). CDR3 residues: CASSSSVSYEQYF. DNA of the CDR3: TGTGCCAGTAGTAGCAGCGTCTCCTACGAGCAGTACTTC.

The chain couples TRBV5-1 to TRBJ2-5; no definite D call. Germline V CDR1 and CDR2: SGHRS, YFSETQ. The CDR3 is 16 amino acids. V was pared by 0 bases and J by 6 bases, with 18 bases between. The DNA of the CDR3 is TGCGCCAGCAGCTTGGAATCGGGTGGGCCCGAAAAGACCCAGTACTTC. This codes for CASSLESGGPEKTQYF.

This clone was detected a few times. This rearrangement joins TRBV20-1 to TRBJ2-7, with D maybe TRBD2 (5 bases). The CDR3 contains 15 residues. CDR1 is DFQATT and CDR2 is SNEGSKA in the germline V gene (reference sequence). Trimming shortened V by 0 bases and J by 6 bases, and 18 bases separated the two germline ends. CDR3 nucleotides: TGCAGTGCTAGAGACCTTAGAGGAGGCCCCTCCGAGCAGTACTTC. It codes for CSARDLRGGPSEQYF.

This clone was recorded once. Germline and junction disagree at one end, which may indicate a read error. The chain has TRBV9 and TRBJ2-3, with 9 bases fitting TRBD2. Germline loops: CDR1 SGDLS, CDR2 YYNGEE. CDR3 length: 16 amino acids. The DNA for the CDR3 is TGTGCCAGCAGCGTAGTTGGCGGGGGGGGCACAGAAACGCATTATTTT. This encodes CASSVVGGGGTETHYF. Together with reference TRBV9 and TRBJ2-3, the CDR3 gives the full variable domain: DSGVTQTPKHLITATGQRVTLRCSPRSGDLSVYWYQQSLDQGLQFLIQYYNGEERAKGNILERFSAQQFPDLHSELNLSSLELGDSALYFCASSVVGGGGTETHYFGPGTRLTVL.

This clone appeared many times. The V gene is TRBV20-1, the J gene TRBJ2-5; TRBD1 matches 7 bases. V was clipped by 3 bases and J by 2 bases; unmatched bases: 9. The CDR3 sequence is 15 residues long. Germline CDR1 and CDR2: DFQATT and SNEGSKA (reference sequence). The CDR3 region has the DNA TGCAGTGCTAGCCCCAGCCGGGACAGACAAGAGACCCAGTACTTC. It codes for CSASPSRDRQETQYF.

Points on this clone: Sequence at one end of the junction differs from germline and may be a read error. The rearrangement links TRBV2 to TRBJ2-2, with TRBD2 identical over 10 bases. Looked up from germline, CDR1 is SNHLY and CDR2 is FYNNEI. This CDR3 is 17 amino acids long. CDR3 DNA: TGTGCCAGCAGGGATCCCGGACTAGCGGCGAACACCTGGGAGCTGTTTTTT. Encoded protein: CASRDPGLAANTWELFF.

In its sample, this clone was seen a few times. The CDR3 sequence is CASSDPGADEQYF. The CDR3 DNA is TGCGCCAGCAGTGATCCGGGAGCTGACGAGCAGTACTTC. V gene TRBV10-1 combines with J gene TRBJ2-7, with D perhaps TRBD2 (6 bases). The germline V and J ends were trimmed by 3 bases and 5 bases, with 11 bases remaining between them. The CDR3 covers 13 residues. Germline V CDR1 and CDR2: WNHNN, SYGVQD (reference sequence).

There are a few counts of this clone. The V gene is TRBV6-1, the J gene TRBJ2-1; no firm D call. Germline CDR1 reads MNHNS; CDR2 reads SASEGT. There are 16 residues in the CDR3. With 6 bases removed from V and 7 bases from J, the gap between germline ends came to 22 bases. This chain's CDR3 is CASSHYLDLSENEQFF. CDR3 coding DNA: TGTGCCAGCAGCCACTATTTGGACCTCTCCGAGAATGAGCAGTTCTTC.

This clone was seen a handful of times. The junction shows a germline mismatch at one end, possibly a read error. The same CDR3 arises from other DNA sequences in this sample as well. The chain combines TRBV6-4 with TRBJ1-6; 7 positions match TRBD1. CDR1 and CDR2 from the germline V gene are MRHNA and SNTAGT. The CDR3 runs to 15 residues. The CDR3 DNA reads TGTGCCAGCAGCGTCGGGCCAGGGGGGAATTCACCACTCCACTTT. This codes for CASSVGPGGNSPLHF.

This clone was seen many times. The chain links TRBV5-1 to TRBJ2-3, with 8 bases fitting TRBD2. This CDR3 has 15 residues. With V trimmed by 0 bases and J by 3 bases, 3 bases remained unmatched. Per the germline V gene, CDR1 is SGHRS and CDR2 is YFSETQ. CDR3 DNA: TGCGCCAGCAGCTTGGTAATAGCGGGAACAGATACGCAGTATTTT. The encoded protein is CASSLVIAGTDTQYF.

This chain links TRBV3-1 with TRBJ2-7; the D gene is possibly TRBD1 (5 bases). The CDR3 extends over 13 amino acids. In germline, CDR1 is LGHDT, CDR2 YNNKEL (reference sequence). V lost 5 bases and J lost 4, with 12 bases in between. CDR3 sequence reads: CASSSRTNYEQYF. CDR3 in DNA: TGTGCCAGCAGCTCTAGGACAAATTACGAGCAGTACTTC.

This clone was seen ten or more times. J is TRBJ1-2 and V is TRBV5-1; 9 nucleotides align to TRBD1. Germline lookup yields CDR1 SGHRS and CDR2 YFSETQ. The CDR3 has 14 amino acids. The ends lost 4 bases at V and 2 bases at J; junction bases unmatched: 3. The CDR3 sequence: CASSRDRVNYGYTF. CDR3 in DNA: TGCGCCAGCAGCCGGGACAGGGTAAACTATGGCTACACCTTC.

The rearrangement uses TRBV6-6 and TRBJ2-2, with D perhaps TRBD1 (5 bases). The CDR3 spans 18 residues. V dropped 6 bases and J dropped 4 bases, with 24 bases sitting between them. Per germline, CDR1 MNHNY and CDR2 SVGAGI (reference sequence). For the CDR3, the DNA is TGTGCCAGCAGCCACTTCCCTGATCCAGGGTTGAGCACCGGGGAGCTGTTTTTT. This gives the protein CASSHFPDPGLSTGELFF.

This clone was seen many times. Other DNA sequences within the sample encode an identical CDR3. The chain uses TRBV9 and TRBJ1-2; possible D gene TRBD1, 6 bases. Trimming took 3 bases from V and 8 from J, leaving 11 bases between them. The CDR3 runs to 12 residues. From germline, CDR1 is SGDLS and CDR2 YYNGEE. Written as DNA, the CDR3 is TGTGCCAGCAGCGAGGGGGGGGGGGGCTACACCTTC. It specifies CASSEGGGGYTF.

This clone was picked up many times. V is TRBV27 and J is TRBJ2-1; the match to TRBD2 covers 7 bases. The germline V gene has CDR1 MNHEY and CDR2 SMNVEV (reference sequence). This CDR3 is 15 amino acids long. V shed 9 bases and J 0 bases; nucleotides not matched to a gene: 8. This CDR3 is CASRGGGSSYNEQFF. The CDR3 DNA reads TGTGCCAGTAGGGGCGGGGGAAGCTCCTACAATGAGCAGTTCTTC.

In this sample, this clone turned up many times. The rearrangement uses TRBV27 and TRBJ1-1, with D uncertain. CDR3 size: 13 residues. Trimming cost V 5 bases and J 0 bases, with 7 bases left between them. Germline V gene sequence: CDR1 MNHEY, CDR2 SMNVEV (reference sequence). The DNA for the CDR3 is TGTGCCAGCAGTGACCGAGTGAACACTGAAGCTTTCTTT. Translating it yields CASSDRVNTEAFF.

V is TRBV20-1 and J is TRBJ2-3; the D is unclear. V was shortened by 1 base and J by 5 bases, with 10 bases between the two germline ends. Germline CDR1 DFQATT, CDR2 SNEGSKA (reference sequence). This CDR3 is 13 amino acids long. The CDR3: CSARVVNLDTQYF. The CDR3 DNA reads as TGCAGTGCTAGAGTGGTCAACCTAGATACGCAGTATTTT.

The chain carries TRBV11-2 and TRBJ1-1; no reliable D call. Deletions cut 5 bases from V and 7 bases from J, with 8 bases between. This CDR3 is built from 11 residues. Per germline, CDR1 SGHAT and CDR2 FQNNGV. The DNA of the CDR3 is TGTGCCAGCAGCCGAAACTATGAAGCTTTCTTT. It codes for CASSRNYEAFF.